These 7 T cell receptor beta chains were sequenced from one sample in a study of T-cell reconstitution after alpha-beta-depleted transplantation in children. Construction of the TCRbeta library involved unique molecular identifiers. One entry per CDR3 protein results from TCRdb running MiXCR on the PCR reads. This repertoire shows 600,000 to 800,000 distinct CDR3 sequences, under 15% found once; its top ten account for around 0.79%. The material was PBMCs, obtained before TCRalphabeta/CD19-depleted stem cell transplant. These receptors were obtained from a girl aged 2-10 years with congenital amegakaryocytic thrombocytopenia, due to receive a stem cell transplant.

This clonotype was counted between two and nine times. This sequence joins TRBV20-1 and TRBJ1-4, with 7 bases fitting TRBD1. Per germline, CDR1 DFQATT and CDR2 SNEGSKA (reference sequence). The CDR3 has 13 residues. V shed 5 bases, J shed 8 bases, and the junction held 8 bases outside the gene matches. CDR3 coding DNA: TGCAGTGCTCCGGGACAGAGGCCCGAAAAACTGTTTTTT. Translation: CSAPGQRPEKLFF.

The rearrangement uses TRBV7-9 and TRBJ2-2, with TRBD2 as a possible D gene (5 bases). The CDR3 sequence is 12 residues long. Germline assignment: CDR1 SEHNR and CDR2 FQNEAQ (reference sequence). Trimming pared 5 bases from V and 6 bases from J, leaving 7 bases between. In nucleotides, the CDR3 is TGTGCCAGCAGCCGGGATTCCGGGGAGCTGTTTTTT. Amino acids: CASSRDSGELFF.

This clonotype was detected many times. The V call is TRBV12-3 or TRBV12-4, the J call TRBJ1-5; D unresolved. The length of the CDR3 is 13 residues. Trimming removed 6 bases at V and 7 bases at J, with 13 bases between. For the CDR3, the DNA is TGTGCCAGCAGCTTAAGCGGGGAACAGCCCCAGCATTTT. It encodes CASSLSGEQPQHF.

This clonotype came up a few times. The chain has TRBV28 and TRBJ1-4; 9 bases match TRBD1. The CDR3 is 14 residues long. The ends lost 3 bases at V and 8 bases at J; junction bases unmatched: 4. The germline gives CDR1 MDHEN, CDR2 SYDVKM. The CDR3: CASSFRTGGEKLFF. CDR3 sequence (DNA): TGTGCCAGCAGTTTTAGAACAGGGGGCGAAAAACTGTTTTTT.

This chain connects TRBV6-1 to TRBJ2-1; maybe TRBD2 (6 bases). Trimming cost V 0 bases and J 3 bases, with 12 bases left between them. This CDR3 spans 16 amino acids. Germline V gene data show CDR1 as MNHNS and CDR2 as SASEGT. CDR3 in DNA: TGTGCCAGCAGTGAAGCAAGCGGAGGGAACTACAATGAGCAGTTCTTC. It codes for CASSEASGGNYNEQFF.

Only a few counts were recorded for this clonotype. V is TRBV7-9 and J is TRBJ2-2; D is unresolved. Germline V gene sequence: CDR1 SEHNR, CDR2 FQNEAQ (reference sequence). The ends were cut back, 6 bases at V and 4 bases at J, with 12 bases in the middle. This CDR3 has 14 residues. CDR3 sequence reads: CASRAGKITGELFF. CDR3 coding DNA: TGTGCCAGCAGGGCAGGAAAGATCACCGGGGAGCTGTTTTTT.

The chain recombines TRBV19 with TRBJ2-3; 7 nucleotides agree with TRBD2. This CDR3 is built from 14 residues. V was pared by 6 bases and J by 4 bases, with 7 bases of the junction left unmatched. Germline CDR1 LNHDA, CDR2 SQIVND (reference sequence). The CDR3 protein is CASRPAGVADTQYF. DNA of the CDR3: TGTGCCAGTAGGCCGGCGGGGGTCGCAGATACGCAGTATTTT.